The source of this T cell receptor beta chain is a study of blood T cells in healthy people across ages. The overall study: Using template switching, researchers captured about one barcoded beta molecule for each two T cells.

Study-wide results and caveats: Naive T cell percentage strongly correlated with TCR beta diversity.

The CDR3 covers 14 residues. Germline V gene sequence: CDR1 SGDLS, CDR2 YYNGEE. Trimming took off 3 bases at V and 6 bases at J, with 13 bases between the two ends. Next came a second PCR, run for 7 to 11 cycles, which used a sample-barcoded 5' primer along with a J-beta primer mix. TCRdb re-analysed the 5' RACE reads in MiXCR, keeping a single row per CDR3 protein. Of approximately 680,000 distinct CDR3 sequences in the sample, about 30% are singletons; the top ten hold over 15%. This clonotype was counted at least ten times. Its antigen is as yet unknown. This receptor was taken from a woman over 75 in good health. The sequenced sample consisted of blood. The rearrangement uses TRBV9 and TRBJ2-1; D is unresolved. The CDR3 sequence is CASSDRPSPNEQFF. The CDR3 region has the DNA TGTGCCAGCAGCGACCGGCCCAGCCCCAATGAGCAGTTCTTC.